These 30 T cell receptor beta chains originate from one sample sequenced in a study of cytomegalovirus exposure and HLA in healthy donors. PCR primers comprised 60 Vbeta and 13 Jbeta primers. TCRdb's table, derived via immunoSEQ multiplex PCR, lists solely in-frame clones and lacks some. The sample lists approximately 140,000 clones; roughly 83% were seen once. The sample was PBMCs. The receptors were sampled from a human donor in good health.

The J gene is TRBJ2-1, the V gene TRBV2; 8 positions match TRBD2. CDR3 length equals 14 residues. Trimming removed 8 bases from V and 4 bases from J; junction bases left unmatched: 7. Germline-derived CDR1 and CDR2 are SNHLY and FYNNEI. CDR3 bases: TGTGCCAGCCGCAGGACTAGCTCGTACAATGAGCAGTTCTTC. It is translated as CASRRTSSYNEQFF.

The chain employs TRBV19 and TRBJ1-5, with a weak D call TRBD1 (5 bases). Deletions cut 3 bases from V and 6 bases from J, with 15 bases between. Germline V CDR1 and CDR2: LNHDA, SQIVND (reference sequence). The CDR3 runs to 15 residues. The CDR3 loop reads CASSIPGDRSQPQHF. CDR3 in DNA: TGTGCCAGTAGTATCCCGGGGGACCGGAGTCAGCCCCAGCATTTT.

The chain combines TRBV30 with TRBJ1-3; no definite D call. Germline V CDR1 and CDR2: GTSNPN, SVGIG (reference sequence). This CDR3 spans 13 amino acids. CDR3 in DNA: TGTGCGGCTAGAGTCCCCTCTGGAAACACCATATATTTT. This sequence encodes CAARVPSGNTIYF.

This chain links TRBV19 with TRBJ2-7, with D unresolved. Germline V gene data show CDR1 as LNHDA and CDR2 as SQIVND (reference sequence). Between the trimmed V and J ends, which lost 5 bases and 4 bases, there was a span of 12 bases. The CDR3 contains 13 residues. CDR3 nucleotides: TGTGCCAGTAGTGTCGGCGGCACATACGAGCAGTACTTC. It codes for CASSVGGTYEQYF.

The gene calls are TRBV30 and TRBJ1-1; no reliable D call. Germline values: CDR1 GTSNPN, CDR2 SVGIG (reference sequence). The V and J ends lost 0 bases and 4 bases respectively, with 12 bases between them. The CDR3 runs to 14 residues. CDR3 sequence: CAWSVSEGVTEAFF. CDR3 bases: TGTGCCTGGAGTGTATCGGAGGGCGTCACTGAAGCTTTCTTT.

The chain combines TRBV7-6 with TRBJ2-1, with D perhaps TRBD2 (6 bases). With 5 bases removed from V and 2 bases from J, the gap between germline ends came to 13 bases. CDR3 length: 15 amino acids. Germline CDR1 SGHVS, CDR2 FNYEAQ. This CDR3 reads CASSLTSPPYNEQFF. The DNA for the CDR3 is TGTGCCAGCAGCCTGACTAGTCCCCCCTACAATGAGCAGTTCTTC. The variable domain in full, completed from reference TRBV7-6 and TRBJ2-1, reads GAGVSQSPRYKVTKRGQDVALRCDPISGHVSLYWYRQALGQGPEFLTYFNYEAQQDKSGLPNDRFSAERPEGSISTLTIQRTEQRDSAMYRCASSLTSPPYNEQFFGPGTRLTVL.

This clone was observed a handful of times. V usage is TRBV7-4 and J usage is TRBJ1-2; unclear D gene. V was trimmed by 5 bases and J by 2 bases, leaving 24 bases between them. The CDR3 is 18 amino acids. Germline V gene lookup returns CDR1 SGHVT and CDR2 SQSDAQ. Here the CDR3 reads CASSPIWALSYSNYGYTF. The CDR3, as DNA: TGTGCCAGCAGCCCGATTTGGGCCCTTTCCTATTCAAACTATGGCTACACCTTC.

This clone was picked up one time. The CDR3 is CTTVAHQETQYF. The CDR3 nucleotides are TGCACCACAGTTGCCCACCAAGAGACCCAGTACTTC. The chain is built from TRBV29-1 and TRBJ2-5; D ambiguous. The CDR3 is made up of 12 amino acids. CDR1 is SQVTM, CDR2 ANQGSEA, per germline.

The J gene is TRBJ1-2, the V gene TRBV7-2; the D is unclear. The CDR3 contains 13 residues. Trimming removed 5 bases from V and 6 bases from J, with 13 bases in between. Germline lookup yields CDR1 SGHTA and CDR2 FQGNSA. The CDR3 sequence: CASSLNRPDGYTF. The CDR3 DNA reads as TGTGCCAGCAGCCTAAACAGACCCGATGGCTACACCTTC.

This clone was observed a few times. The chain carries TRBV6-6 and TRBJ2-3; D is uncertain. Trimming cost V 6 bases and J 14 bases, with 21 bases left between them. Germline V gene sequence: CDR1 MNHNY, CDR2 SVGAGI (reference sequence). This CDR3 is 13 amino acids long. The CDR3 loop is CASSSIYSERWYF. The CDR3 DNA reads as TGTGCCAGCAGCTCCATCTACAGTGAACGTTGGTATTTT.

The chain joins TRBV7-9 to TRBJ1-5; D is perhaps TRBD1 (6 bases). Germline values: CDR1 SEHNR, CDR2 FQNEAQ (reference sequence). V was shortened by 4 bases and J by 7 bases, with 17 bases between the two germline ends. The CDR3 runs to 15 residues. This CDR3 reads CASSSPFERGQPQHF. The CDR3 coding sequence is TGTGCCAGCAGCTCCCCCTTTGAGAGGGGGCAGCCCCAGCATTTT. Together with reference TRBV7-9 and TRBJ1-5, the CDR3 gives the full variable domain: DTGVSQNPRHKITKRGQNVTFRCDPISEHNRLYWYRQTLGQGPEFLTYFQNEAQLEKSRLLSDRFSAERPKGSFSTLEIQRTEQGDSAMYLCASSSPFERGQPQHFGDGTRLSIL.

The chain carries TRBV27 and TRBJ2-5; 12 bases map to TRBD2. V lost 3 bases to trimming and J lost 2 bases; unmatched junction nucleotides: 1. CDR1 is MNHEY, CDR2 SMNVEV, per germline (reference sequence). The CDR3 runs 15 residues. CDR3 sequence reads: CASSFLAGGQETQYF. DNA of the CDR3: TGTGCCAGCAGTTTTCTAGCGGGAGGGCAAGAGACCCAGTACTTC.

This clone was recorded a few times. V is TRBV7-2 and J is TRBJ2-1; tentative D call: TRBD2 (5 bases). Trimming took 2 bases from V and 5 from J, leaving 13 bases between them. The V gene's germline CDR1 is SGHTA and CDR2 FQGNSA. The CDR3 runs 15 residues. This CDR3 is CASSLLRVGNNEQFF. CDR3 bases: TGTGCCAGCAGCTTATTGAGGGTGGGAAACAATGAGCAGTTCTTC.

The chain couples TRBV25-1 to TRBJ2-6; 10 nucleotides align to TRBD2. This CDR3 is 17 amino acids long. Germline assignment: CDR1 MGHDK and CDR2 SYGVNS. V lost 7 bases and J lost 0; bases outside the gene matches: 6. CDR3 protein: CASKRTSGSSGANVLTF. CDR3 nucleotides: TGTGCCAGCAAAAGGACTAGCGGCAGCTCTGGGGCCAACGTCCTGACTTTC.

The chain is built from TRBV7-6 and TRBJ1-1, with TRBD1 identical over 7 bases. The germline gives CDR1 SGHVS, CDR2 FNYEAQ. Trimming at V came to 5 bases and at J to 1 base, leaving 4 bases not matched to a gene. The CDR3 runs to 14 residues. The DNA for the CDR3 is TGTGCCAGCAGCCTAACAGGGGCGAACACTGAAGCTTTCTTT. It is translated as CASSLTGANTEAFF.

This chain links TRBV29-1 with TRBJ2-1; 10 positions agree with TRBD2. The germline V gene encodes CDR1 SQVTM and CDR2 ANQGSEA. The CDR3 consists of 12 residues. Germline trimming cut 5 bases from V and 5 bases from J; bases unmatched to any gene: 0. Here the CDR3 DNA reads TGCAGCGTTAGCGGGAGGGACAATGAGCAGTTCTTC. It specifies CSVSGRDNEQFF.

The chain couples TRBV11-2 to TRBJ2-1; TRBD1 agrees at 8 bases. The germline V gene encodes CDR1 SGHAT and CDR2 FQNNGV. CDR3 length: 16 amino acids. With 4 bases clipped from V and 3 bases from J, the junction kept 8 bases outside the gene matches. CDR3 in amino acids: CASSSTRGRHYNEQFF. In DNA, the CDR3 is TGTGCCAGCAGCTCTACCAGGGGGCGTCACTACAATGAGCAGTTCTTC.

The chain employs TRBV10-1 and TRBJ1-1, with D unclear. The V end lost 2 bases, the J end lost 5 bases, and 9 bases lay between the germline ends. The CDR3 contains 13 residues. Germline CDR1 and CDR2: WNHNN and SYGVQD (reference sequence). The CDR3 reads CASSEGRSTEAFF. In DNA form, the CDR3 reads TGCGCCAGCAGTGAGGGGAGATCGACTGAAGCTTTCTTT.

The rearrangement links TRBV15 to TRBJ1-1; the D is unclear. V was shortened by 0 bases and J by 1 base, with 12 bases between the two germline ends. CDR1 is LNHNV and CDR2 is YYDKDF in the germline V gene (reference sequence). CDR3 length: 16 amino acids. The chain's CDR3 is CATSREALPGNTEAFF. CDR3 DNA sequence: TGTGCCACCAGCAGAGAGGCGTTACCGGGGAACACTGAAGCTTTCTTT.

This chain links TRBV6-1 with TRBJ2-7; D call uncertain. The CDR3 length is 11 residues. The V end lost 7 bases, the J end lost 2 bases, and 6 bases lay between the germline ends. Germline CDR1 is MNHNS and CDR2 is SASEGT. In DNA, the CDR3 is TGTGCCAGCAAATCTACCTACGAGCAGTACTTC. It encodes CASKSTYEQYF.

This chain uses TRBV5-5 with TRBJ2-7; D is uncertain. The CDR3 has 14 residues. Germline V gene sequence: CDR1 SGHKS, CDR2 YYEKEE (reference sequence). The ends were cut back, 0 bases at V and 3 bases at J, with 10 bases in the middle. The CDR3 is CASSLGLEFYEQYF. The CDR3 DNA is TGTGCCAGCAGCTTGGGGCTAGAATTCTACGAGCAGTACTTC.

The gene calls are TRBV7-8 and TRBJ2-3; 12 positions match TRBD2. The germline CDR1 and CDR2 sequences are SGHVS and FQNEAQ. The trim removed 4 bases at V and 6 bases at J, leaving 11 bases unmatched. The CDR3 has 17 amino acids. DNA for the CDR3: TGTGCCAGCAGCTCCTTCGGACTAGCGGGGATGGGGGATACGCAGTATTTT. It translates to CASSSFGLAGMGDTQYF.

The genes are TRBV27 and TRBJ1-1, with a tentative D call TRBD1 (6 bases). Germline lookup yields CDR1 MNHEY and CDR2 SMNVEV (reference sequence). V shed 7 bases and J shed 3 bases, with 12 bases lying between them. This CDR3 spans 13 amino acids. Here the CDR3 DNA reads TGTGCCAGCAAATCGGGGGGCCACACTGAAGCTTTCTTT. The encoded protein is CASKSGGHTEAFF.

The CDR3 region is CASSLVTGGVKETQYF. In DNA form, the CDR3 reads TGCGCCAGCAGCTTGGTAACAGGGGGAGTAAAAGAGACCCAGTACTTC. The chain joins TRBV5-1 to TRBJ2-5; TRBD1 matches at 8 bases. Trimming took 0 bases from V and 3 from J; bases not matched to a gene: 7. The CDR3 is 16 residues long. Germline V gene lookup returns CDR1 SGHRS and CDR2 YFSETQ.

This clone was found once. The chain couples TRBV19 to TRBJ1-2; TRBD1 might be the D (5 bases). The CDR3 is 13 residues long. Trimming stripped 7 bases from V and 6 bases from J, with 15 bases between. The germline V gene encodes CDR1 LNHDA and CDR2 SQIVND (reference sequence). CDR3 loop: CASTPDQGNGYTF. DNA of the CDR3: TGTGCCAGTACCCCTGACCAGGGAAATGGCTACACCTTC.

This chain uses TRBV7-6 with TRBJ2-1; 8 nucleotides line up with TRBD2. The V gene end was trimmed by 4 bases and the J gene end by 4 bases; junction bases not matched to a gene: 9. Germline V lookup: CDR1 SGHVS, CDR2 FNYEAQ. This CDR3 region has 16 residues. This CDR3 is CASSSGGASGYNEQFF. In DNA, the CDR3 is TGTGCCAGCAGCTCTGGGGGGGCTAGCGGGTACAATGAGCAGTTCTTC.

The chain carries TRBV19 and TRBJ2-1; 9 bases match TRBD2. CDR1 LNHDA and CDR2 SQIVND come from the germline V gene (reference sequence). V lost 7 bases, J lost 2 bases, and 3 bases stayed unmatched. The length of the CDR3 is 14 residues. CDR3 residues: CASNAGGPYNEQFF. In DNA, the CDR3 is TGTGCCAGTAATGCGGGAGGGCCCTACAATGAGCAGTTCTTC.

This rearrangement joins TRBV7-2 to TRBJ2-7; 7 bases fit TRBD1. This CDR3 has 14 amino acids. The germline gives CDR1 SGHTA, CDR2 FQGNSA. J was trimmed by 1 base and V by 4 bases; bases with no gene match: 4. The CDR3 bases are TGTGCCAGCAGCTACAGGGGCGCATCCTACGAGCAGTACTTC. Translated, it gives CASSYRGASYEQYF.

The J gene is TRBJ2-7, the V gene TRBV19, with D perhaps TRBD1 (6 bases). V was cut by 8 bases and J by 3 bases, with 17 bases left in between. CDR1 and CDR2 (germline): LNHDA, SQIVND (reference sequence). The CDR3 is made up of 14 amino acids. The CDR3 region is CASSTGTPFYEQYF. CDR3 in DNA: TGTGCCAGTTCAACAGGGACACCTTTCTACGAGCAGTACTTC.

This clone was counted between two and nine times. This rearrangement joins TRBV10-1 to TRBJ1-6; D perhaps matches TRBD1 (5 bases). The CDR3 is made up of 13 amino acids. With 3 bases removed from V and 13 bases from J, the gap between germline ends came to 13 bases. Germline lookup yields CDR1 WNHNN and CDR2 SYGVQD (reference sequence). The CDR3 DNA sequence: TGCGCCAGCAGTGACAGCCTCAGGGATCCCCTCCACTTT. Protein product: CASSDSLRDPLHF.